A selection of T cell receptor beta chains follows, all from one sample in a study of blood T cell repertoires in COVID-19. Some clones are missing from TCRdb's copy, which holds only in-frame ones; the method was immunoSEQ multiplex PCR. The sample contains a few hundred thousand clones, about 87% of which appear only once. Sequencing used peripheral blood. These receptors were taken from a woman aged 45-65 years with COVID-19, enrolled during active disease. Both conserved end residues are part of each CDR3. The D gene is left open where the match is weak. Expanded clones get a size class; other rows say once, few or many, or leave the size out.

.	TRBV9	TRBD2	14	TRBJ2-3	TGTGCCAGCAGCGAATCGGGAGGGGAAGATACGCAGTATTTT	CASSESGGEDTQYF
.	TRBV5-1	TRBD1	13	TRBJ2-3	TGCGCCAGCAGGACAGGGATGTTAGATACGCAGTATTTT	CASRTGMLDTQYF
.	TRBV2	.	15	TRBJ1-2	TGTGCCAGCAGCTCGGACAGAAATTCTTTCTATGGCTACACCTTC	CASSSDRNSFYGYTF
once	TRBV4-3	TRBD2	15	TRBJ2-1	TGCGCCAGCAGCCAAGAGGCTAGCGGGAGTTTTGAGCAGTTCTTC	CASSQEASGSFEQFF
.	TRBV5-8	.	15	TRBJ1-4	TGTGCCAGCAGCACCAGACAGGCCTCTAATGAAAAACTGTTTTTT	CASSTRQASNEKLFF
.	TRBV3-1/TRBV3-2	.	12	TRBJ2-7	TGTGCCAGCAGGACAGGTTCCTACGAGCAGTACTTC	CASRTGSYEQYF
.	TRBV10-3	.	15	TRBJ2-3	TGTGCCATCAGTGTTAGGCGGGAAGGTACAGATACGCAGTATTTT	CAISVRREGTDTQYF
.	TRBV11-2	.	14	TRBJ1-1	TGTGCCAGCAGCTTCGACAGGATGAACACTGAAGCTTTCTTT	CASSFDRMNTEAFF
medium-sized	TRBV13	TRBD1	15	TRBJ1-1	TGTGCCAGCAGCTCCCCACAGGGGGTTTACACTGAAGCTTTCTTT	CASSSPQGVYTEAFF
.	TRBV19	TRBD2	15	TRBJ2-1	TGTGCCAGTAGTTTCGGGGCGGGAGGGGTCAATGAGCAGTTCTTC	CASSFGAGGVNEQFF
.	TRBV30	.	13	TRBJ2-1	TGTGCCTGGCACTCGAATCGGGGTAATGAGCAGTTCTTC	CAWHSNRGNEQFF
.	TRBV4-1	TRBD2	13	TRBJ2-1	TGCGCCAGCAGCCAAACTAGCGGGTACGAGCAGTTCTTC	CASSQTSGYEQFF
.	TRBV7-9	TRBD1	15	TRBJ2-1	TGTGCCAGCAGCCGTGACAGGGTCGGGTACAATGAGCAGTTCTTC	CASSRDRVGYNEQFF
.	TRBV5-1	.	14	TRBJ1-3	TGCGCCAGCAGCTTCCAGGGCGGTGGAAACACCATATATTTT	CASSFQGGGNTIYF
.	TRBV6-5	.	13	TRBJ2-3	TGTGCCAGCAGTCGGACTAGCACAGATACGCAGTATTTT	CASSRTSTDTQYF
few	TRBV30	TRBD2	16	TRBJ2-7	TGTGCCTGGAGTCTATCCGTAAGGACTAGCGTCGACGAGCAGTACTTC	CAWSLSVRTSVDEQYF
.	TRBV30	.	13	TRBJ2-1	TGTGCCTGGGGGATGGAGGTAAACAGGGAAGTGTTCTTC	CAWGMEVNREVFF
.	TRBV18	TRBD1	15	TRBJ1-4	TGTGCCAGCTCACCGGACAGGGGTCTTTGGGAAAAACTGTTTTTT	CASSPDRGLWEKLFF
.	TRBV5-1	.	11	TRBJ2-7	TGCGCCAGCAGCCAGGGATACGAGCAGTACTTC	CASSQGYEQYF
.	TRBV18	TRBD1	13	TRBJ2-1	TGTGCCAGCTCACCCGGGACAGACAATGAGCAGTTCTTC	CASSPGTDNEQFF
.	TRBV6-5	TRBD1	15	TRBJ2-3	TGTGCCAGCAGGGCCGGACAGGGCAACACAGATACGCAGTATTTT	CASRAGQGNTDTQYF
.	TRBV19	TRBD2	15	TRBJ2-1	TGTGCCAGTAGTAGAGCGGGAGGGCAAGGAAGTGAGCAGTTCTTC	CASSRAGGQGSEQFF
once	TRBV11-2	TRBD2	15	TRBJ2-3	TGTGCCAGCAGCTCCCTGACTAGCGGCACAGATACGCAGTATTTT	CASSSLTSGTDTQYF
.	TRBV10-3	.	14	TRBJ2-7	TGTGCCATCAGTGGGCTCAACGGGATCGGCGAGCAGTACTTC	CAISGLNGIGEQYF
.	TRBV6-6	.	16	TRBJ1-6	TGTGCCAGCAGTTACCCCGGGAAGCCCAGCGGGTCACCCCTCCACTTT	CASSYPGKPSGSPLHF
.	TRBV19	.	14	TRBJ2-7	TGTGCCAGTAACCCGGACAGCTCCCCCTACGAGCAGTACTTC	CASNPDSSPYEQYF
.	TRBV19	.	15	TRBJ2-6	TGTGCCAGTAGTAGACAGAGGTACGGGGCCAACGTCCTGACTTTC	CASSRQRYGANVLTF
.	TRBV9	.	16	TRBJ1-4	TGTGCCAGCAGCGTAGGCCCGACAAACCAACGTGAAAAACTGTTTTTT	CASSVGPTNQREKLFF
.	TRBV18	.	14	TRBJ1-4	TGTGCCAGCTCACCCGCGCAGGGGAATGAAAAACTGTTTTTT	CASSPAQGNEKLFF
.	TRBV9	.	16	TRBJ2-5	TGTGCCAGCAGCCTACTAGGGGGGGCGGGGCAAGAGACCCAGTACTTC	CASSLLGGAGQETQYF
.	TRBV5-1	TRBD1	15	TRBJ2-7	TGCGCCAGCAGCTTGGAAGGGACAGGGGGCGACGAGCAGTACTTC	CASSLEGTGGDEQYF
.	TRBV24-1	.	14	TRBJ2-3	TGTGCCACCAGTGGAGGGTGGTTCACAGATACGCAGTATTTT	CATSGGWFTDTQYF
.	TRBV5-1	TRBD1	15	TRBJ2-1	TGCGCCAGCAGCCTCCAAGACAGGGACTACAATGAGCAGTTCTTC	CASSLQDRDYNEQFF
.	TRBV27	TRBD2	15	TRBJ2-7	TGTGCCAGCAGAAACTCCGGGACTAGCGGGAGCGAGCAGTACTTC	CASRNSGTSGSEQYF
.	TRBV14	TRBD2	18	TRBJ2-5	TGTGCCAGCAGCCAAGCCGTCTTTGCTAGCGGGTTAAAAGAGACCCAGTACTTC	CASSQAVFASGLKETQYF
.	TRBV15	.	16	TRBJ2-2	TGTGCCACCAGCAGAGAGCGAGGGTTAATAACCGGGGAGCTGTTTTTT	CATSRERGLITGELFF
.	TRBV6-5	TRBD1	15	TRBJ2-2	TGTGCCAGCAGTTGGACAGGGCGAAATACCGGGGAGCTGTTTTTT	CASSWTGRNTGELFF
.	TRBV5-1	TRBD1	14	TRBJ1-2	TGCGCCAGCAGCCTGGGACAGGGGTTTAGTGGCTACACCTTC	CASSLGQGFSGYTF
few	TRBV18	.	16	TRBJ1-3	TGTGCCAGCTCACCTTCCCAGAGGCCAACTAGTAACACCATATATTTT	CASSPSQRPTSNTIYF
.	TRBV30	TRBD1	16	TRBJ1-6	TGTGCCTGGAACCTCGCGGGACAGAGCCTAAATTCACCCCTCCACTTT	CAWNLAGQSLNSPLHF
once	TRBV21-1	.	15	TRBJ1-5	TGTGCCAGCAGCAATTTGACAGGGGGCAATCAGCCCCAGCATTTT	CASSNLTGGNQPQHF
.	TRBV5-4	TRBD2	17	TRBJ2-7	TGTGCCAGCAGCTTGGTTCTAGCGGGGGGAGATTACGAGTGGCAGTACTTC	CASSLVLAGGDYEWQYF
.	TRBV12-5	.	12	TRBJ2-3	TGTGCTAGTGGTACTTTTTGGGATACGCAGTATTTT	CASGTFWDTQYF
.	TRBV15	TRBD2	16	TRBJ2-3	TGTGCCACCAGCAGGACCATTAGCGGGATCACAGATACGCAGTATTTT	CATSRTISGITDTQYF
.	TRBV24-1	.	13	TRBJ2-1	TGTGCCACCAGTGAGGGGGGACGCAATGAGCAGTTCTTC	CATSEGGRNEQFF
.	TRBV9	.	16	TRBJ1-3	TGTGCCAGCAGCGTAGGCCGGGGTCGCTCTGGAAACACCATATATTTT	CASSVGRGRSGNTIYF
.	TRBV29-1	TRBD1	12	TRBJ2-7	TGCAGCATTGCGTACAGGGGGCGTGAGCAGTACTTC	CSIAYRGREQYF
.	TRBV30	TRBD2	15	TRBJ2-1	TGTGCCCCCGCGCCGACTAGCGGGACCCTCAATGAGCAGTTCTTC	CAPAPTSGTLNEQFF
once	TRBV28	.	12	TRBJ1-5	TGTGCCAGCAGACCTAATAACGCGGCCCAGCATTTT	CASRPNNAAQHF
.	TRBV11-3	TRBD1	15	TRBJ2-5	TGTGCCAGCAGCTTGGGACAGGGGGCAGCTGAGACCCAGTACTTC	CASSLGQGAAETQYF
.	TRBV7-2	TRBD2	17	TRBJ2-6	TGTGCCAGCAGCTTCACGGGGGGGTACTCTGGGGCCAACGTCCTGACTTTC	CASSFTGGYSGANVLTF
.	TRBV11-3	TRBD2	17	TRBJ2-6	TGTGCCAGCAGCTTAGAAGCGGGACTAGCTGGGGCCAACGTCCTGACTTTC	CASSLEAGLAGANVLTF
.	TRBV14	.	16	TRBJ2-5	TGTGCCAGCAGCCAAGGTCTTCTCCGGGGGAGGGAGACCCAGTACTTC	CASSQGLLRGRETQYF
.	TRBV12-5	TRBD2	17	TRBJ2-7	TGTGCTAGTGGTCTACCACGGACTAGCGGAGGAACCTACGAGCAGTACTTC	CASGLPRTSGGTYEQYF
.	TRBV5-1	.	12	TRBJ1-1	TGCGCCAGCAGCTTGTTGGGCTTTGAAGCTTTCTTT	CASSLLGFEAFF
.	TRBV4-2	TRBD1	15	TRBJ2-7	TGTGCCAGCAGCCCTGCGACAGGGGGCGCGTACGAGCAGTACTTC	CASSPATGGAYEQYF
.	TRBV13	.	14	TRBJ1-2	TGTGCCAGCAGCCCCCAGACAGCCCTGGATGGCTACACCTTC	CASSPQTALDGYTF
.	TRBV4-2	TRBD2	18	TRBJ2-3	TGTGCCAGCAGCCAGGGCTCCCTCCGGGCGGGAGGCACAGATACGCAGTATTTT	CASSQGSLRAGGTDTQYF